These 7 T cell receptor beta chains came from one sample sequenced in a study of blood T cell repertoires in COVID-19. The protocol was immunoSEQ multiplex PCR, while the TCRdb copy is restricted to in-frame clones and leaves out a portion. Of roughly 180,000 clones listed, about 95% are singletons. Sequenced input: peripheral blood. All receptors derive from a young man with COVID-19, enrolled during active disease.

This clone appeared a single time. The chain employs TRBV2 and TRBJ1-1, with D possibly being TRBD1 (5 bases). This CDR3 comprises 15 residues. Germline assignment: CDR1 SNHLY and CDR2 FYNNEI. V gave up 4 bases and J gave up 1 base, with 13 bases separating them. The CDR3: CASSAPHRRNTEAFF. CDR3 in DNA: TGTGCCAGCAGTGCCCCCCACAGGAGGAACACTGAAGCTTTCTTT.

This chain uses TRBV6-5 with TRBJ1-2, with no clear D. The V gene lost 7 bases and the J gene lost 7 bases, with 19 bases spanning the gap. Germline CDR1 reads MNHEY; CDR2 reads SVGAGI. The CDR3 is 14 residues long. CDR3 coding DNA: TGTGCCAGCAAGTCGGCAGGTCGGGAGAGTGGCTACACCTTC. Amino acids: CASKSAGRESGYTF.

The rearrangement links TRBV5-1 to TRBJ1-1; a possible D gene is TRBD1 (5 bases). The germline CDR1 and CDR2 sequences are SGHRS and YFSETQ. The CDR3 runs to 13 residues. The V end lost 4 bases, the J end lost 3 bases, and 10 bases lay between the germline ends. The CDR3 protein is CASSPWGDTEAFF. CDR3 nucleotide sequence: TGCGCCAGCAGCCCCTGGGGGGACACTGAAGCTTTCTTT.

V gene TRBV9 combines with J gene TRBJ1-1, with D perhaps matching TRBD1 (5 bases). V gave up 3 bases and J gave up 4 bases, with 16 bases separating them. CDR1 and CDR2 from the germline V gene are SGDLS and YYNGEE. This CDR3 is 15 amino acids long. The CDR3 sequence: CASSAGGEWGTEAFF. As DNA, the CDR3 is TGTGCCAGCAGCGCCGGGGGGGAATGGGGCACTGAAGCTTTCTTT.

The chain combines TRBV5-4 with TRBJ2-6; 9 nucleotides line up with TRBD2. The CDR3 has 15 amino acids. Germline CDR1 and CDR2: SGHNT and YYREEE (reference sequence). J gave up 1 base and V 7 bases, and 3 bases lay outside the gene matches. The CDR3, as DNA: TGTGCCAGCGGTGCGGGGGGGTCTGGGGCCAACGTCCTGACTTTC. Translation: CASGAGGSGANVLTF. Looking up the rest from reference TRBV5-4 and TRBJ2-6 gives the full variable domain: ETGVTQSPTHLIKTRGQQVTLRCSSQSGHNTVSWYQQALGQGPQFIFQYYREEENGRGNFPPRFSGLQFPNYSSELNVNALELDDSALYLCASGAGGSGANVLTFGAGSRLTVL.

V is TRBV28 and J is TRBJ1-4; 10 bases line up with TRBD1. After removal of 1 base from V and 6 bases from J, the junction contained 2 bases not matched to a gene. Germline V CDR1 and CDR2: MDHEN, SYDVKM. The CDR3 totals 15 residues. CDR3 protein: CASSLYGTGDEKLFF. CDR3 nucleotides: TGTGCCAGCAGTTTATATGGGACAGGGGATGAAAAACTGTTTTTT.

This chain connects TRBV13 to TRBJ1-1, with 7 bases aligning to TRBD1. Per germline, CDR1 PRHDT and CDR2 FYEKMQ (reference sequence). The V gene end was trimmed by 5 bases and the J gene end by 1 base; junction bases not matched to a gene: 7. The CDR3 consists of 15 residues. CDR3 amino acids: CASSLKQGWNTEAFF. The CDR3 coding sequence is TGTGCCAGCAGCCTGAAACAGGGGTGGAACACTGAAGCTTTCTTT.